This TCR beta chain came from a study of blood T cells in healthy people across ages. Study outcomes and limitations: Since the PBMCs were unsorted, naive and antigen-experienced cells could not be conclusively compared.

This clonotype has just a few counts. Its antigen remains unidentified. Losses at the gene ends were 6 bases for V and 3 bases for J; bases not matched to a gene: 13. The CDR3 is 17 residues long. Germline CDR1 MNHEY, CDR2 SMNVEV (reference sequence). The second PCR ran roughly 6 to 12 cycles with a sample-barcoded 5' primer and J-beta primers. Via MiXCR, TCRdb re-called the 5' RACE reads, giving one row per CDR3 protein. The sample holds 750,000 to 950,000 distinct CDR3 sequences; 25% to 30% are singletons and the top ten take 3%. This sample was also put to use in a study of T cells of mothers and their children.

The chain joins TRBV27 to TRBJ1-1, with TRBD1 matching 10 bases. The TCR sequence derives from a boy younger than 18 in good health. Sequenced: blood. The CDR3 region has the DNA TGTGCCAGCAGCTCTCCTCTGACAGGGGGCTGGGACACTGAAGCTTTCTTT. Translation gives CASSSPLTGGWDTEAFF.